The 19 T cell receptor beta chains given below trace back to one sample, sequenced in a study of blood T cell repertoires in COVID-19 (dated by TCRdb to about 2020). The receptor library was made with the immunoSEQ multiplex PCR assay. The clones in this table, taken by TCRdb from immuneACCESS, are in-frame only. Not every clone is retained; where verified, under half of the shortfall comes from an unresolved V gene, and the cause of the rest is unknown. The sample contains around 180,000 clones, roughly 77% of them found a single time. The ten largest make up less than 20% of the sample. Sequenced material: PBMCs or T cells enriched from blood (not recorded which). The receptors here all came from a woman aged 45-59 years with acute COVID-19.

The rearrangement uses TRBV12-3 or TRBV12-4 and TRBJ1-2; no definite D call. The CDR3 contains 12 residues. V lost 7 bases to trimming and J lost 2 bases, with 8 bases between them. This CDR3 reads CASTQTNYGYTF. The CDR3 DNA reads TGTGCCAGCACTCAGACAAACTATGGCTACACCTTC.

The gene calls are TRBV12-3 or TRBV12-4 and TRBJ1-2; a possible D gene is TRBD1 (5 bases). The CDR3 is 12 amino acids. V dropped 5 bases and J dropped 4 bases, with 8 bases sitting between them. The CDR3 loop reads CASSGGGYGYTF. The CDR3 coding sequence is TGTGCCAGCAGTGGCGGGGGCTATGGCTACACCTTC.

The rearrangement joins TRBV4-1 to TRBJ2-1; tentatively, D is TRBD2 (5 bases). Trimming shortened V by 5 bases and J by 6 bases, and 17 bases separated the two germline ends. The CDR3 runs to 15 residues. Germline loops: CDR1 MGHRA, CDR2 YSYEKL. The CDR3 here is CASSKLAGLANEQFF. CDR3 nucleotide sequence: TGCGCCAGCAGCAAACTGGCTGGGCTAGCCAATGAGCAGTTCTTC.

DNA for the CDR3: TGCGCCAGCAGCCAAGATAACGGAGGGAACTATGGCTACACCTTC. Translated: CASSQDNGGNYGYTF. This rearrangement joins TRBV4-3 to TRBJ1-2, with D unclear. Germline lookup yields CDR1 LGHNA and CDR2 YSLEER. This CDR3 comprises 15 residues. V lost 0 bases and J 2 bases, leaving 10 bases between the germline ends.

This clone was found a few times. The chain carries TRBV7-2 and TRBJ1-1; TRBD1 agrees at 7 bases. V lost 5 bases and J lost 7; bases outside the gene matches: 10. The CDR3 runs 14 residues. Germline CDR1 SGHTA, CDR2 FQGNSA. CDR3 region: CASSTRSTGSEAFF. In nucleotides, the CDR3 is TGTGCCAGCAGCACCAGATCGACAGGGAGTGAAGCTTTCTTT.

V gene TRBV27 combines with J gene TRBJ2-1; no reliable D call. This CDR3 comprises 16 residues. With 4 bases removed from V and 1 base from J, the gap between germline ends came to 14 bases. Germline CDR1 is MNHEY and CDR2 is SMNVEV (reference sequence). The CDR3 DNA reads TGTGCCAGCAGTTCTGTTGCGGTCGGGTCCTACAATGAGCAGTTCTTC. This encodes CASSSVAVGSYNEQFF.

This chain links TRBV3-1 (or the pseudogene TRBV3-2) with TRBJ2-3; 12 nucleotides match TRBD2. Germline loops: CDR1 LGHDT, CDR2 YNNKEL (reference sequence). This CDR3 spans 16 amino acids. With 6 bases clipped from V and 6 bases from J, the junction kept 10 bases outside the gene matches. This CDR3 reads CASRRTSGGPGDTQYF. CDR3 nucleotides: TGTGCCAGCAGACGAACTAGCGGGGGGCCGGGGGATACGCAGTATTTT.

This clone was observed at least ten times. The junction and the germline gene differ at one end; a read error may be behind it. The chain carries TRBV5-1 and TRBJ2-5; perhaps TRBD2 as D (6 bases). This CDR3 is 16 amino acids long. Germline V lookup: CDR1 SGHRS, CDR2 YFSETQ. The CDR3 region is CASSLGLGTQQGTQYF. CDR3 DNA sequence: TGCGCCAGCAGCTTGGGTTTGGGGACTCAACAAGGGACCCAGTACTTC.

This clone was seen many times. V usage is TRBV19 and J usage is TRBJ1-5; D is ambiguous. Between the trimmed V and J ends, which lost 11 bases and 5 bases, there was a span of 16 bases. The CDR3 contains 13 residues. Germline CDR1 and CDR2: LNHDA and SQIVND (reference sequence). In DNA, the CDR3 is TGTGCCGGAGGGAGCCTCGCACATCAGCCCCAGCATTTT. Translated: CAGGSLAHQPQHF.

The chain recombines TRBV2 with TRBJ1-3; D call uncertain. This CDR3 is 17 amino acids long. The germline CDR1 and CDR2 sequences are SNHLY and FYNNEI. V was trimmed by 0 bases and J by 0 bases, leaving 12 bases between them. The CDR3 DNA reads TGTGCCAGCAGTGAAGCGCCTACTTCTTTCTCTGGAAACACCATATATTTT. This gives the protein CASSEAPTSFSGNTIYF. The full variable domain, with the rest looked up from reference TRBV2 and TRBJ1-3, is EPEVTQTPSHQVTQMGQEVILRCVPISNHLYFYWYRQILGQKVEFLVSFYNNEISEKSEIFDDQFSVERPDGSNFTLKIRSTKLEDSAMYFCASSEAPTSFSGNTIYFGEGSWLTVV.

The V gene is TRBV7-2, the J gene TRBJ2-4, with a weak D call TRBD2 (6 bases). Germline V gives CDR1 SGHTA, CDR2 FQGNSA. Trimming took 3 bases from V and 2 from J, leaving 8 bases between them. The length of the CDR3 is 14 residues. This CDR3 reads CASSFGGSKNIQYF. CDR3 nucleotides: TGTGCCAGCAGCTTCGGGGGATCCAAAAACATTCAGTACTTC.

The chain carries TRBV2 and TRBJ2-1; D remains ambiguous. Germline V gene data show CDR1 as SNHLY and CDR2 as FYNNEI. The CDR3 has 12 amino acids. V was pared by 6 bases and J by 6 bases, with 9 bases between. CDR3 residues: CASRLAANEQFF. The CDR3 coding sequence is TGTGCCAGCAGGTTAGCCGCCAATGAGCAGTTCTTC. Supplemented by reference TRBV2 and TRBJ2-1, the full variable domain reads EPEVTQTPSHQVTQMGQEVILRCVPISNHLYFYWYRQILGQKVEFLVSFYNNEISEKSEIFDDQFSVERPDGSNFTLKIRSTKLEDSAMYFCASRLAANEQFFGPGTRLTVL.

A remark on this clone: Other DNA sequences within the sample encode an identical CDR3. The V gene is TRBV29-1, the J gene TRBJ2-1; 14 positions agree with TRBD2. The CDR3 contains 16 residues. Germline V lookup: CDR1 SQVTM, CDR2 ANQGSEA. The junction had 6 bases not matched to a gene; V was cut back by 4 bases and J by 4 bases. The CDR3 nucleotides read TGCAGCGTTGGAGGACTAGCGGGGGGAACGTACAATGAGCAGTTCTTC. Translating gives CSVGGLAGGTYNEQFF.

CDR3 nucleotides: TGTGCCAGCAGCTGGGTGACAGGTGACTATGGCTACACCTTC. It encodes CASSWVTGDYGYTF. This chain uses TRBV5-5 with TRBJ1-2; TRBD1 might be the D (6 bases). The CDR3 runs to 14 residues. Per the germline V gene, CDR1 is SGHKS and CDR2 is YYEKEE (reference sequence). The V and J ends lost 3 bases and 3 bases respectively, with 12 bases between them.

On this clone: Distinct nucleotide sequences in the sample also encode this CDR3. V gene TRBV6-2 or TRBV6-3 combines with J gene TRBJ2-7, with 10 positions matching TRBD1. CDR3 size: 14 residues. The germline CDR1 and CDR2 sequences are MNHEY and SVGEGT. After removal of 6 bases from V and 2 bases from J, the junction contained 4 bases not matched to a gene. The CDR3 spells CASSGQGEAYEQYV. CDR3 nucleotides: TGTGCCAGCAGCGGACAGGGGGAAGCCTACGAGCAGTACGTC.

V gene TRBV5-4 combines with J gene TRBJ2-5; 9 bases are a match to TRBD2. CDR1 and CDR2 (germline): SGHNT, YYREEE (reference sequence). V lost 0 bases and J lost 5; bases outside the gene matches: 11. The CDR3 length is 17 residues. The CDR3 spells CASSLAPRIAGVETQYF. CDR3 coding DNA: TGTGCCAGCAGCTTGGCTCCTCGGATAGCGGGGGTCGAGACCCAGTACTTC.

This chain links TRBV7-8 with TRBJ2-3; 8 nucleotides match TRBD2. V dropped 5 bases and J dropped 3; count of bases not matched to a gene: 7. The CDR3 consists of 15 residues. Germline V gene data show CDR1 as SGHVS and CDR2 as FQNEAQ. The CDR3 DNA reads as TGTGCCAGCAGCCCGCTCCGGGGGGGAACAGATACGCAGTATTTT. This sequence encodes CASSPLRGGTDTQYF.

This chain's CDR3 is CASSPGQANTEAFF. CDR3 DNA: TGTGCCAGCTCACCGGGACAGGCAAACACTGAAGCTTTCTTT. This chain uses TRBV18 with TRBJ1-1, with 8 positions matching TRBD1. The ends lost 3 bases at V and 2 bases at J; junction bases unmatched: 2. The germline V gene has CDR1 KGHSH and CDR2 LQKENI. This CDR3 has 14 residues.

This clone was recorded once. The chain links TRBV5-4 to TRBJ2-5; tentatively, D is TRBD2 (5 bases). CDR1 and CDR2 from the germline V gene are SGHNT and YYREEE (reference sequence). The CDR3 has 14 residues. V gave up 1 base and J gave up 4 bases, with 11 bases separating them. The CDR3 here is CASSLKSGSETQYF. CDR3 DNA sequence: TGTGCCAGCAGCTTGAAGAGCGGATCAGAGACCCAGTACTTC.